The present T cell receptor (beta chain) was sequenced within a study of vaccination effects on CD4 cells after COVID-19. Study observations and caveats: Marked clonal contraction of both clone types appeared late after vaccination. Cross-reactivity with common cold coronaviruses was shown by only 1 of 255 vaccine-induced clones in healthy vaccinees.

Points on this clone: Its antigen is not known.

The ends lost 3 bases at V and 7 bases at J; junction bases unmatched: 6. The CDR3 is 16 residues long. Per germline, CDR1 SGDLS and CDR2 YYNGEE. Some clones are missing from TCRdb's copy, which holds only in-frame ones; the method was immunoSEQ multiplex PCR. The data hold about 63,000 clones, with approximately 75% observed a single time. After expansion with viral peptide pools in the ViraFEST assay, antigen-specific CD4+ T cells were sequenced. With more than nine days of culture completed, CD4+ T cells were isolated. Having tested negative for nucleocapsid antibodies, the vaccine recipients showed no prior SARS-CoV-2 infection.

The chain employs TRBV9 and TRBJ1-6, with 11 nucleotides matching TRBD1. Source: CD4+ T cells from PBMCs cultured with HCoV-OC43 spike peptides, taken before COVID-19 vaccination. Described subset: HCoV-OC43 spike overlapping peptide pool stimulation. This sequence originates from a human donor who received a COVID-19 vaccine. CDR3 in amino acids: CASSAGQGAWNSPLHF. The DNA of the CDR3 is TGTGCCAGCAGCGCCGGACAGGGGGCATGGAATTCACCCCTCCACTTT.